This T cell receptor (beta chain) was sequenced during a study of T cell repertoires in cytomegalovirus infection. About the study: Both a matching HLA type and CMV infection were indicated by public TCR beta signatures.

Each CDR3 protein is one row after TCRdb ran MiXCR on the reads. Counted here are 450,000 to 650,000 distinct CDR3 sequences, more than 20% occurring once; the ten biggest clones make up approximately 13%. A note on this clonotype: Its antigen remains unknown.

Study results and caveats: Dominating the ex vivo response were HLA-C-restricted CMV-specific TCR beta clonotypes. Of the TCR beta families, the public ones yielded a cumulative frequency that identified carriers of CMV plus the relevant HLA.

The TCR comes from a human donor in good health (CMV status not recorded). Some clones in this sample may be carry-over from other donors' samples. The sample taken for sequencing was PBMCs.

The CDR3 protein is CASSVSRGTYNEQFF. In DNA form, the CDR3 reads TGTGCCAGCAGCGTCAGTAGAGGGACCTACAATGAGCAGTTCTTC. This chain uses TRBV7-2 with TRBJ2-1, with a possible D match to TRBD2 (5 bases). The V gene's germline CDR1 is SGHTA and CDR2 FQGNSA. Trimming cost V 5 bases and J 2 bases, with 13 bases left between them. This CDR3 spans 15 amino acids.